These T cell receptor beta chains were read from a single sample in a study of beta chain features in type 1 diabetes. This table comes from immunoSEQ multiplex PCR, and its TCRdb copy is limited to in-frame clones, with some not included. The table lists around 250,000 clones, roughly 70% of them singletons, with approximately 0.053% in the top ten. Sequencing was performed on naive CD4+ T cells from blood. These receptors all stem from a man younger than 45 in good health. CDR3s include the opening cysteine and the closing phenylalanine or tryptophan. Fields, in order: D gene, V gene, J gene, clone size, CDR3 DNA, CDR3 protein. D genes are given only for firm matches. A clone size is listed for some rows: how often the clone was seen (once, few, many), or a class if it is expanded.

NA	TRBV2	TRBJ1-6	NA	TGTGCCAGCAGTGCCGCCAAGGGTTCACCCCTCCACTTT	CASSAAKGSPLHF
TRBD1	TRBV25-1	TRBJ2-5	few	TGTGCCAGCAAACAGGGGGCTGTGGAGACCCAGTACTTC	CASKQGAVETQYF
TRBD1	TRBV14	TRBJ1-2	NA	TGTGCCAGCAGCCACGGGACAGCCATTAACTATGGCTACACCTTC	CASSHGTAINYGYTF
NA	TRBV18	TRBJ2-1	NA	TGTGCCAGCTCACCAGGAGGGGGCAATGAGCAGTTCTTC	CASSPGGGNEQFF
NA	TRBV25-1	TRBJ2-1	NA	TGTGCCAGCAGTGGAAGGGGCCGGGAGCAGTTCTTC	CASSGRGREQFF
NA	TRBV29-1	TRBJ1-5	few	TGCAGCGTCCTAGACAGGAACAATCAGCCCCAGCATTTT	CSVLDRNNQPQHF
NA	TRBV7-2	TRBJ2-1	NA	TGTGCCAGCAGCTTGGCAGTTTTATACAATGAGCAGTTCTTC	CASSLAVLYNEQFF
NA	TRBV7-7	TRBJ2-2	NA	TGTGCCAGCAGCTTAGGACAGAACACCGGGGAGCTGTTTTTT	CASSLGQNTGELFF
TRBD1	TRBV18	TRBJ2-1	once	TGTGCCAGCTCACCACTTGGACAGGGGGCGAGTGAGCAGTTCTTC	CASSPLGQGASEQFF
NA	TRBV29-1	TRBJ1-1	NA	TGCAGCGTTGTGGGGGGAGTGAACACTGAAGCTTTCTTT	CSVVGGVNTEAFF
NA	TRBV2	TRBJ2-6	NA	TGTGCCAGCAGTGAGCAAAGCTCTGGGGCCAACGTCCTGACTTTC	CASSEQSSGANVLTF
TRBD1	TRBV28	TRBJ2-3	NA	TGTGCCAGCAGTTCCGGACAGGGTGCAGATACGCAGTATTTT	CASSSGQGADTQYF
NA	TRBV7-9	TRBJ2-7	NA	TGTGCCAGCACCACGCTAGCCAGGGGCGAGCAGTACTTC	CASTTLARGEQYF
TRBD2	TRBV30	TRBJ2-3	few	TGTGCCTGGAGGCCGGGACTAGCGGGGGGTACAGATACGCAGTATTTT	CAWRPGLAGGTDTQYF
NA	TRBV9	TRBJ2-5	NA	TGTGCCAGCAGCGCAGAGTCGGAGACCCAGTACTTC	CASSAESETQYF
NA	TRBV2	TRBJ2-3	NA	TGTGCCAGCAGCGGAAGGACAAAAAGCACAGATACGCAGTATTTT	CASSGRTKSTDTQYF
NA	TRBV5-1	TRBJ2-1	NA	TGCGCCAGCAGCTCTCCAAGCTCCTACAATGAGCAGTTCTTC	CASSSPSSYNEQFF
NA	TRBV29-1	TRBJ2-4	few	TGCAGCGTTGTAGAAAACATTCAGTACTTC	CSVVENIQYF
NA	TRBV9	TRBJ1-1	NA	TGTGCCAGCAGCGTAGGGGATAACACTGAAGCTTTCTTT	CASSVGDNTEAFF
NA	TRBV18	TRBJ2-6	NA	TGTGCCAGCTCACCTCCCAGGGATGGGGCCAACGTCCTGACTTTC	CASSPPRDGANVLTF
NA	TRBV30	TRBJ2-1	NA	TGTGCCTGGAATAGAGTAGCCGTTAATGAGCAGTTCTTC	CAWNRVAVNEQFF
TRBD2	TRBV9	TRBJ2-1	NA	TGTGCCAGCAGCGGTGATCCTAGCGGGATGGATGAGCAGTTCTTC	CASSGDPSGMDEQFF
NA	TRBV30	TRBJ1-2	NA	TGTGCCTGGAGTAGAAGGGGATCTGGCTACACCTTC	CAWSRRGSGYTF
NA	TRBV28	TRBJ2-2	once	TGTGCCAGCAGTTTACCTGGGCGGAACATCGGGGAGCTGTTTTTT	CASSLPGRNIGELFF
NA	TRBV7-9	TRBJ2-1	NA	TGTGCCAGCAGCTTAATCGCCAGGACATACAATGAGCAGTTCTTC	CASSLIARTYNEQFF
NA	TRBV9	TRBJ2-5	NA	TGTGCCAGCAGCGTGAGACCGGGACAAGTCCAAGAGACCCAGTACTTC	CASSVRPGQVQETQYF
NA	TRBV7-2	TRBJ2-4	NA	TGTGCCAGCAGCTTAAATACGGTTCACATTCAGTACTTC	CASSLNTVHIQYF
NA	TRBV6-5	TRBJ2-7	few	TGTGCCAGCAGTTACTCTATTACAGGCTCCTACGAGCAGTACTTC	CASSYSITGSYEQYF
NA	TRBV7-9	TRBJ2-7	NA	TGTGCCAGCAGCTTAGACGCAGGTATCTACGAGCAGTACTTC	CASSLDAGIYEQYF
NA	TRBV14	TRBJ2-2	once	TGTGCCAGCAGCCAAGGGAAGAACACCGGGGAGCTGTTTTTT	CASSQGKNTGELFF
NA	TRBV25-1	TRBJ2-7	few	TGTGCCAGCAGTGATCTTAACAGAGGATCCTACGAGCAGTACTTC	CASSDLNRGSYEQYF
TRBD2	TRBV29-1	TRBJ2-7	NA	TGCAGCGTTGCCCCGGGACTAGCGGCGACCTACGAGCAGTACTTC	CSVAPGLAATYEQYF
TRBD1	TRBV6-5	TRBJ1-2	NA	TGTGCCAGCAGATCCCGGACAGGGAACTATGGCTACACCTTC	CASRSRTGNYGYTF
NA	TRBV5-1	TRBJ2-7	NA	TGCGCCAGCAGCCCGGGAAACTACGAGCAGTACTTC	CASSPGNYEQYF
NA	TRBV7-2	TRBJ2-5	NA	TGTGCCAGCAGCTCGAGCGAGACCCAGTACTTC	CASSSSETQYF
NA	TRBV10-3	TRBJ2-7	NA	TGTGCCATCAGTGAGGCAGTTATCAACGAGCAGTACTTC	CAISEAVINEQYF
TRBD2	TRBV18	TRBJ2-1	NA	TGTGCCAGCTCACCACGAATAGCGGGTATCGAAAATGAGCAGTTCTTC	CASSPRIAGIENEQFF
TRBD2	TRBV5-1	TRBJ2-1	NA	TGCGCCAGCAGCTTGGGACTAGCGGGAGGCTTGGATGAGCAGTTCTTC	CASSLGLAGGLDEQFF
TRBD1	TRBV10-3	TRBJ2-1	NA	TGTGCCATCAATGGACAGGGAGGCGATGAGCAGTTCTTC	CAINGQGGDEQFF
TRBD1	TRBV28	TRBJ2-7	NA	TGTGCCAGCAGTTTGTGGGGACAGACCTACGAGCAGTACTTC	CASSLWGQTYEQYF
TRBD1	TRBV29-1	TRBJ2-7	NA	TGCAGCGTTGGTGGTCAGGGGGCCGGGTACGAGCAGTACTTC	CSVGGQGAGYEQYF